This T cell receptor beta chain was retrieved from a study of T cells in Graves' hyperthyroidism and ophthalmopathy. Study conclusions and caveats: The blood repertoire included most of the expanded thyroid clonotypes above 0.001.

CDR1 and CDR2 (germline): MDHEN, SYDVKM. V lost 10 bases and J lost 4, with 22 bases in between. This CDR3 has 15 residues. To note about this clonotype: What it recognizes is unknown.

Amplified TCR beta CDR3 regions came from RNA transcripts. RT-PCR in the first round (using the HTBI primer set) targeted the TCR CDR3. Via MiXCR, TCRdb re-called the multiplex PCR reads, giving one row per CDR3 protein. The sample comprises 500,000 to 650,000 distinct CDR3 sequences, approximately 49% of which are singletons, and around two fifths rests with the top ten. The chain uses TRBV28 and TRBJ1-2, with D possibly matching TRBD1 (6 bases). The source is an adult woman with Graves' disease, either hyperthyroidism or ophthalmopathy (not recorded which). The sample comprised peripheral blood or thyroid tissue (not recorded which). In DNA, the CDR3 is TGTGCCACTTATACCTCCGGGACATCCCTCTATGGCTACACCTTC. As protein: CATYTSGTSLYGYTF.